These T cell receptor beta chains were read from a single sample in a study of tumor-infiltrating lymphocytes in primary liver carcinoma. TCRdb re-called the multiplex PCR reads through MiXCR, storing one row per CDR3 protein. This table has about 320,000 distinct CDR3 sequences, 45% to 70% appearing once. Material for sequencing was peripheral blood. The receptor source for this set is a woman in her twenties or thirties with primary liver carcinoma and hepatitis B virus infection. Both conserved end residues are part of each CDR3. Where a row states a size, it is once, few, many or the class of an expanded clone; other rows omit it.

v_call	j_call	clone_size	cdr3_aa
TRBV6-2/TRBV6-3	TRBJ1-2	few	CAAGSGYGYTF
TRBV28	TRBJ2-7	-	CASVPLSGRDEHYF
TRBV13	TRBJ2-2	few	CASSHPGSAAGELFF
TRBV4-3	TRBJ2-2	-	CTSSQVAEGNTGELFF
TRBV11-3	TRBJ2-5	many	CASSLLKGQGAPGQTQYF
TRBV4-1	TRBJ2-5	-	CASSQDPSGIGGESQYF
TRBV6-5	TRBJ2-1	-	CASSRPTSGGSYNEQFF
TRBV29-1	TRBJ2-4	-	CSVWASGKNIQYF
TRBV7-8	TRBJ1-2	many	CASSLAANYGYTF
TRBV14	TRBJ2-7	-	CASSQDGNFGSEQYF
TRBV11-2	TRBJ2-4	-	CANSLDIQKDIQYF
TRBV6-2/TRBV6-3	TRBJ2-1	few	CASSYSGPDNEQFF
TRBV12-3/TRBV12-4	TRBJ2-5	-	CASRPGQRQETQYF
TRBV10-3	TRBJ2-1	-	CAMEREGTASGRGEQFF
TRBV6-2/TRBV6-3	TRBJ2-3	-	CVSSPYGTGRDTQYF
TRBV11-3	TRBJ2-1	few	CASSLDARGKLF
TRBV12-3/TRBV12-4	TRBJ2-7	few	CASSLRTGQGEQYF
TRBV19	TRBJ2-3	-	CASSPGGPSTDTQYF
TRBV6-5	TRBJ2-7	-	CVSSYGLRDEQYF
TRBV12-3/TRBV12-4	TRBJ2-2	-	CASSDGEGNTGELFF
TRBV5-6	TRBJ1-1	-	CANSLQGVTEAFF
TRBV6-5	TRBJ2-2	many	CASTRLAGQSGELFF
TRBV30	TRBJ2-3	-	CAWSVGPDTQYF
TRBV5-6	TRBJ2-7	once	CASSKGASYEQYF
TRBV10-3	TRBJ2-7	-	CAISESGEERRGQYF
TRBV11-1	TRBJ2-2	-	CTSSPGPGELFF
TRBV2	TRBJ1-1	-	CASSAEVNTEAFF
TRBV12-3/TRBV12-4	TRBJ1-2	many	CASSFDLYGYTF